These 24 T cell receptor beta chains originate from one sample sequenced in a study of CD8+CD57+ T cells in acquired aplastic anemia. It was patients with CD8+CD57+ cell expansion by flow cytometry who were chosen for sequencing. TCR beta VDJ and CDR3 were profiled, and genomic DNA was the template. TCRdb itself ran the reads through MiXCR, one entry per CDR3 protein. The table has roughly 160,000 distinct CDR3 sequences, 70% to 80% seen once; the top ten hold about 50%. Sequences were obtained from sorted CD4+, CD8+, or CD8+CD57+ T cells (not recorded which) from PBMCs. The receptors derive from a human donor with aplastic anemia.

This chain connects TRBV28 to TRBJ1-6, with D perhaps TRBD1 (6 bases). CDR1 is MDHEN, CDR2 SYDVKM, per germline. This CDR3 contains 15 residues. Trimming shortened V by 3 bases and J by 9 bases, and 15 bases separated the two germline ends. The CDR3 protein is CASSLGGQGASPLHF. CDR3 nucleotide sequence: TGTGCCAGCAGTTTGGGGGGGCAGGGTGCTTCACCCCTCCACTTT.

This CDR3 reads CASSLGLAIAEQFF. The CDR3 DNA sequence: TGTGCCAGCAGCTTGGGACTAGCGATAGCGGAGCAGTTCTTC. The chain uses TRBV7-9 and TRBJ2-1, with TRBD2 matching 10 bases. This CDR3 has 14 residues. Trimming took 3 bases from V and 10 from J; bases not matched to a gene: 6. From germline, CDR1 is SEHNR and CDR2 FQNEAQ (reference sequence).

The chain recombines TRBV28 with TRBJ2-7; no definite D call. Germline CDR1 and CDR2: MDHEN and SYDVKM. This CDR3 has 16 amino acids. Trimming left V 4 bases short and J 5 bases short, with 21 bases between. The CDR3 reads CASSWGPWVTIHEQYV. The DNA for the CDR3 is TGTGCCAGCAGTTGGGGTCCTTGGGTCACCATCCACGAGCAGTACGTC.

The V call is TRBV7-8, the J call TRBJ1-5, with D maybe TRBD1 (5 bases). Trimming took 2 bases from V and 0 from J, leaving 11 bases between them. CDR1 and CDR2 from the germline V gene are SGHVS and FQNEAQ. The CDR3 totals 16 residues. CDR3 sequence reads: CASSLTGGNSNQPQHF. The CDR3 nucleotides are TGTGCCAGCAGCTTAACCGGGGGTAATAGCAATCAGCCCCAGCATTTT.

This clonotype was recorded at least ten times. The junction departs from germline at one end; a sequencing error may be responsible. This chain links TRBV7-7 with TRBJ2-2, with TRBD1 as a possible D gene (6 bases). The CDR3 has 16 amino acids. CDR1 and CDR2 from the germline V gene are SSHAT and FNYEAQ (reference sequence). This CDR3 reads CASTLIGSGVTGELFF. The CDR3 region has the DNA TGTGCCAGCACCTTAATAGGTTCAGGGGTGACCGGGGAGCTGTTTTTT.

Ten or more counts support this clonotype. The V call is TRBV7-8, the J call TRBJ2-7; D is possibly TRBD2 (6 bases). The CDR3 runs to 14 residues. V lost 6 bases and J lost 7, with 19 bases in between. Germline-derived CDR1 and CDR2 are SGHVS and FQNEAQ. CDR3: CASRFRDSPEEQYF. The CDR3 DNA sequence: TGTGCCAGCAGGTTTCGGGACTCCCCGGAGGAGCAGTACTTC. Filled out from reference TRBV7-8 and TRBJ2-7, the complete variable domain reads GAGVSQSPRYKVAKRGQDVALRCDPISGHVSLFWYQQALGQGPEFLTYFQNEAQLDKSGLPSDRFFAERPEGSVSTLKIQRTQQEDSAVYLCASRFRDSPEEQYFGPGTRLTVT.

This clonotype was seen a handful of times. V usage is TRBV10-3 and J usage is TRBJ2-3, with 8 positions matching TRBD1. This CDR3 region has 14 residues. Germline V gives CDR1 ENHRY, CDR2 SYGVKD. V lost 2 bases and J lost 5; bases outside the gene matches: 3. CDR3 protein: CAISEDRGGDTQYF. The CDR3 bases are TGTGCCATCAGTGAGGACAGGGGAGGAGATACGCAGTATTTT.

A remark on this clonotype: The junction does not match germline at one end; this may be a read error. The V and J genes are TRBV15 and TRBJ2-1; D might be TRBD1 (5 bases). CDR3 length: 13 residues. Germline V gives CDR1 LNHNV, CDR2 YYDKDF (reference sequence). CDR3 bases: TGTGCCACCTCCAGGGATGGGTACAGTGAGCAGTTCTTC. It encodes CATSRDGYSEQFF.

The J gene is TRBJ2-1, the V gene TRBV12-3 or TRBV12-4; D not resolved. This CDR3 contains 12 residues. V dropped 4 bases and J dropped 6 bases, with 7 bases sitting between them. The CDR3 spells CASSSRGNEQFF. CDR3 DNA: TGTGCCAGCAGTTCGCGTGGCAATGAGCAGTTCTTC.

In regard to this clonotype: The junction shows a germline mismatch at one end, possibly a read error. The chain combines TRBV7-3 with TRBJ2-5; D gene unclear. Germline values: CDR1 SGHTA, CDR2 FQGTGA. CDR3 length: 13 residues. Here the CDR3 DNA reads TGCGCCAGCAGCTTAGTAGAGGAAGAGACCCAGTACTTC. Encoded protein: CASSLVEEETQYF.

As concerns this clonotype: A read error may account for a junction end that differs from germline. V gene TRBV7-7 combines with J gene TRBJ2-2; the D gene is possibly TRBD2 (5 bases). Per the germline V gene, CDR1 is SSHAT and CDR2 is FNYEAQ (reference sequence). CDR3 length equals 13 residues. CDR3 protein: CASSYKEGGELFF. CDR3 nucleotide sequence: TGTGCTAGCAGTTACAAAGAGGGCGGGGAGCTGTTTTTT. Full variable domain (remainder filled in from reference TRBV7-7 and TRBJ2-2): GAGVSQSPRYKVTKRGQDVTLRCDPISSHATLYWYQQALGQGPEFLTYFNYEAQPDKSGLPSDRFSAERPEGSISTLTIQRTEQRDSAMYRCASSYKEGGELFFGEGSRLTVL.

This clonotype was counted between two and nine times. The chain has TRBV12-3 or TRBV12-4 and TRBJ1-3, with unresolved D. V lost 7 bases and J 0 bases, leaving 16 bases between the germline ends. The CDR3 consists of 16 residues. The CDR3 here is CASTSPPAYSGNTIYF. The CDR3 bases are TGTGCCAGCACCTCTCCCCCCGCCTACTCTGGAAACACCATATATTTT.

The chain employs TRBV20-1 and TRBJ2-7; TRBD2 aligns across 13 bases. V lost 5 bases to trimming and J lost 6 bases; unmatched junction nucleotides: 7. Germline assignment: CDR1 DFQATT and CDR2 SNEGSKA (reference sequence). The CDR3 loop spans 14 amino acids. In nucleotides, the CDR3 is TGCAGTGCTGGAACTAGCGGGAGGGGGCGCGAGCAGTACTTC. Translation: CSAGTSGRGREQYF.

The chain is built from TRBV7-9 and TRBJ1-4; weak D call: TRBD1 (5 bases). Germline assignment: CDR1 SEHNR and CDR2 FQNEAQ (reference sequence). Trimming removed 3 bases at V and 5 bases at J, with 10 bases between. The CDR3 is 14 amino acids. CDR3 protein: CASSFGRGNEKLFF. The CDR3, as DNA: TGTGCCAGCAGCTTCGGACGGGGGAATGAAAAACTGTTTTTT.

Written as DNA, the CDR3 is TGTGCCAGCAGCTATCTGGGGGGGAAGACCCAGTACTTC. Translating gives CASSYLGGKTQYF. The chain joins TRBV7-3 to TRBJ2-5; 7 bases are shared with TRBD2. The CDR3 is 13 residues long. CDR1 is SGHTA, CDR2 FQGTGA, per germline. J gave up 6 bases and V 4 bases, and 5 bases lay outside the gene matches.

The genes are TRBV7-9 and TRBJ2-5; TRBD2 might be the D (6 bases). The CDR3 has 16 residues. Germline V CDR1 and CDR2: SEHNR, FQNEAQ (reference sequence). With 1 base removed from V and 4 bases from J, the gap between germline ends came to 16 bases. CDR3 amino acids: CASSLVTGRGRETQYF. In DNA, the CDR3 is TGTGCCAGCAGCTTAGTCACCGGGAGAGGGAGAGAGACCCAGTACTTC.

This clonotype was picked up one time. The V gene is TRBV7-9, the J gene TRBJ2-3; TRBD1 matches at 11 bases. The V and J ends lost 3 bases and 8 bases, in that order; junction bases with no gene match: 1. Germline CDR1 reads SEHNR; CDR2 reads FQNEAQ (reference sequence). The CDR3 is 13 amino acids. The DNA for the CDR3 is TGTGCCAGCAGCTTTGGGACAGGGGGTACGCAGTATTTT. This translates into CASSFGTGGTQYF.

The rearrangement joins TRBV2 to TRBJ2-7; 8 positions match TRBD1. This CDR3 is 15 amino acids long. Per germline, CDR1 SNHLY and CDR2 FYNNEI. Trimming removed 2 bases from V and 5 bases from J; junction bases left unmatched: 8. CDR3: CASSEQGAIVHEQYF. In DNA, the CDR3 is TGTGCCAGCAGTGAACAGGGGGCGATAGTCCACGAGCAGTACTTC.

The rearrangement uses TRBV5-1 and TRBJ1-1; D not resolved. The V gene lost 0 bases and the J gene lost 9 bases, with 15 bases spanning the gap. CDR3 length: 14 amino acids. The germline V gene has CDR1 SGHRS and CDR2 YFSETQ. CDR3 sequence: CASSLDSASPQAFF. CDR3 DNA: TGCGCCAGCAGCTTGGACAGCGCCTCCCCACAAGCTTTCTTT.

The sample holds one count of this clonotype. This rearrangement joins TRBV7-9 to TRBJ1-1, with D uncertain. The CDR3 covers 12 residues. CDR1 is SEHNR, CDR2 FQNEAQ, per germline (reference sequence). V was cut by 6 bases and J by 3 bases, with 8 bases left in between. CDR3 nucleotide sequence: TGTGCCAGCAGGAAAGGGCACACTGAAGCTTTCTTT. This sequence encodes CASRKGHTEAFF.

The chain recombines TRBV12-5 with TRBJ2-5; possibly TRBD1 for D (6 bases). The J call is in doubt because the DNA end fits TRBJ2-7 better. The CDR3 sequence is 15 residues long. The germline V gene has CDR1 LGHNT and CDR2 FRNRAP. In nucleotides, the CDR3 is TGTGCCAGCAGCCCGACCGGCCGACAGGCCTACGAGCAGTACTTC. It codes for CASSPTGRQAYEQYF.

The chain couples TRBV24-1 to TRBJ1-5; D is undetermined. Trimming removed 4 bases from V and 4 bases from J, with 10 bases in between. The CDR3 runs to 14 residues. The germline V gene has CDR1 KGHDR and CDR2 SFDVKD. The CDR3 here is CATSERTVNQPQHF. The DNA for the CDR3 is TGTGCCACCAGTGAAAGGACGGTGAATCAGCCCCAGCATTTT.

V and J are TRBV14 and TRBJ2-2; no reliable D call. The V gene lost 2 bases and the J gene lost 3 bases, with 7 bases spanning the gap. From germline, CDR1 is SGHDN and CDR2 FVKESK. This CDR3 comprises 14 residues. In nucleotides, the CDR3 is TGTGCCAGCAGCCAAAACTCTTACACCGGGGAGCTGTTTTTT. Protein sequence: CASSQNSYTGELFF.

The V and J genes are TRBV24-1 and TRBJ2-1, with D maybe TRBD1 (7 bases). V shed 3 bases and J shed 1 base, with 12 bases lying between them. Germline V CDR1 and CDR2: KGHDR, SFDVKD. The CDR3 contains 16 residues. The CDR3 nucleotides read TGTGCCACCAGTGATCCGCAGGGGGGTTCCTACAATGAGCAGTTCTTC. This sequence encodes CATSDPQGGSYNEQFF.